A selection of T cell receptor beta chains follows, all from one sample in a study of T cell responses to AZD1222 COVID-19 vaccine. Sequencing was performed with immunoSEQ multiplex PCR; in TCRdb, only in-frame clones are kept and a portion is missing. Of around 140,000 clones in the sample, 89% are singletons; the top ten hold 2.5% to 3%. Sequencing was performed on peripheral blood, taken on day 0 of AZD1222 vaccination. The receptor source for this set is an adult in good health. The CDR3 runs from the conserved cysteine through the conserved F or W. The D gene is left open where the match is weak. Some rows have no size entry. The others give once, few or many, or a class for an expanded clone.

-	TRBV28	-	TRBJ1-2	TGTGCCAGCATCTCAACCCCTAACTATGGCTACACCTTC	CASISTPNYGYTF
-	TRBV5-8	-	TRBJ1-4	TGTGCCAGCAGCTTGCAAAGTCGCGAAAAACTGTTTTTT	CASSLQSREKLFF
TRBD2	TRBV7-9	few	TRBJ2-5	TGTGCCAGCAGCTTAACTAGCGGGGGACTAGAAGAGACCCAGTACTTC	CASSLTSGGLEETQYF
-	TRBV28	-	TRBJ1-1	TGTGCCAGCAGTTCCGGGGGGCCGCCAACCTCGAACACTGAAGCTTTCTTT	CASSSGGPPTSNTEAFF
-	TRBV6-5	few	TRBJ1-1	TGTGCCAGCAGGGCGGGGAGCGGGACTGAAGCTTTCTTT	CASRAGSGTEAFF
-	TRBV5-1	-	TRBJ1-2	TGCGCCAGCAGCCCGGGCAGCTATGGCTACACCTTC	CASSPGSYGYTF
-	TRBV29-1	few	TRBJ2-1	TGCAGCGTTGACGAGGGGCCATACAATGAGCAGTTCTTC	CSVDEGPYNEQFF
-	TRBV3-1/TRBV3-2	-	TRBJ1-5	TGTGCCAGCAGCCCGGATGTTTCCGGGACGGGAAGCAATCAGCCCCAGCATTTT	CASSPDVSGTGSNQPQHF
-	TRBV4-1	many	TRBJ2-1	TGCGCCAGCAGCCCCGGGGCAGGGGTGAGCTCCTACAATGAGCAGTTCTTC	CASSPGAGVSSYNEQFF
TRBD2	TRBV9	-	TRBJ2-7	TGTGCCAGCAGCGTAGAGGGGCTAGCGGGGAGCTCCTACGAGCAGTACTTC	CASSVEGLAGSSYEQYF
TRBD1	TRBV10-1	-	TRBJ2-7	TGCGCCAGCAGTGACCTAGGGACAGTCGCTGTCGAGCAGTACTTC	CASSDLGTVAVEQYF
-	TRBV4-3	-	TRBJ2-1	TGCGCCAGCAGCCAAGCCATTCCCGGGACAATCTACAATGAGCAGTTCTTC	CASSQAIPGTIYNEQFF
TRBD2	TRBV5-4	-	TRBJ2-2	TGTGCCTTTAGGGGGGCTAGCGGGACCGGGGAGCTGTTTTTT	CAFRGASGTGELFF
TRBD2	TRBV13	-	TRBJ2-1	TGTGCCAGCAGCTCTGGGACTAGCGGGTTCAACAATGAGCAGTTCTTC	CASSSGTSGFNNEQFF
TRBD1	TRBV6-5	-	TRBJ2-7	TGTGCCAGCAGTTCCGGGACAGGGATCTACGAGCAGTACTTC	CASSSGTGIYEQYF
-	TRBV5-1	-	TRBJ1-4	TGCGCCAGCAGCTTGGGTCAGGGTGGTGAAAAACTGTTTTTT	CASSLGQGGEKLFF
-	TRBV11-2	-	TRBJ1-3	TGTGCCAGCAGCTCTGGAAACACCATATATTTT	CASSSGNTIYF
TRBD1	TRBV11-2	-	TRBJ1-2	TGTGCCAGCAGCCGAGACAGGGGGCACTATGGCTACACCTTC	CASSRDRGHYGYTF
TRBD2	TRBV12-5	-	TRBJ2-1	TGTGCTAGTGGTTTGGGTAGCGGGAGAGGGCGCTCCTACAATGAGCAGTTCTTC	CASGLGSGRGRSYNEQFF
-	TRBV11-2	-	TRBJ1-1	TGTGCCAGCAGCTTAGCTATAGGCGGGGGCACTGAAGCTTTCTTT	CASSLAIGGGTEAFF
-	TRBV21-1	-	TRBJ1-5	TGTGCCAGCAGCGGATACAGGGGTTGCAATCAGCCCCAGCATTTT	CASSGYRGCNQPQHF
-	TRBV7-5	-	TRBJ2-2	TGTGCCAGAAGCAAGGAGCGACTAGCGGGTGGGGCCACCGGGGAGCTGTTTTTT	CARSKERLAGGATGELFF
-	TRBV14	-	TRBJ2-5	TGTGCCAGCAGCCGGGGACGTAACCAAGAGACCCAGTACTTC	CASSRGRNQETQYF
-	TRBV30	-	TRBJ1-4	TGTGCCTGGAGTCCACAGGGTGGAAAACTGTTTTTT	CAWSPQGGKLFF
-	TRBV5-5	-	TRBJ2-2	TGTGCCAGCAGCTTGGTTGGGGGCCTGAACACCGGGGAGCTGTTTTTT	CASSLVGGLNTGELFF
TRBD1	TRBV4-1	-	TRBJ1-2	TGCGCCAGCAGTCGCAATGGGGGACAGGGGGTAGCTAACTATGGCTACACCTTC	CASSRNGGQGVANYGYTF
-	TRBV11-2	-	TRBJ1-1	TGTGCCAGCAGCTTCACCATGAACACTGAAGCTTTCTTT	CASSFTMNTEAFF
-	TRBV4-2	-	TRBJ2-3	TGTGCCAGCAGCCAAGGTTCAGGGTTAGAGACAGATACGCAGTATTTT	CASSQGSGLETDTQYF
TRBD2	TRBV5-1	-	TRBJ2-1	TGCGCCAGCAGCTTCAGCGGGAGTCTTTACAATGAGCAGTTCTTC	CASSFSGSLYNEQFF
-	TRBV5-1	-	TRBJ2-7	TGCGCCAGCAGCTCAGGTTACCAGAGCTCCTACGAGCAGTACTTC	CASSSGYQSSYEQYF
-	TRBV21-1	-	TRBJ1-1	TGTGCCAGCAGCAAAGGGACCGGGACCGTCGACATGAACACTGAAGCTTTCTTT	CASSKGTGTVDMNTEAFF
-	TRBV5-1	-	TRBJ1-1	TGCGCCAGCAGCTTGACCGGGAACACTGAAGCTTTCTTT	CASSLTGNTEAFF
-	TRBV4-2	-	TRBJ1-6	TGTGCCAGCAGCCCAGGGGAGGTACGCGATAATTCACCCCTCCACTTT	CASSPGEVRDNSPLHF